Listed below are T cell receptor beta chains from one sample, sequenced in a study of T cell responses to AZD1222 COVID-19 vaccine. Here immunoSEQ multiplex PCR was the method, and the copy in TCRdb shows in-frame clones only, minus some. The table has about 97,000 clones, nearly 90% seen once. Sequenced here: peripheral blood, sampled on day 0 of AZD1222 vaccination. These receptor sequences come from an adult in good health. CDR3s include the opening cysteine and the closing phenylalanine or tryptophan. The D gene is left open where the match is weak. Expanded clones get a size class; other rows say once, few or many, or leave the size out.

14	TRBJ2-5	.	.	TRBV11-2	CASSLVNYQETQYF	TGTGCCAGCAGCTTAGTGAACTACCAAGAGACCCAGTACTTC
15	TRBJ2-2	once	.	TRBV28	CASSWRTVYTGELFF	TGTGCCAGCAGTTGGAGGACAGTGTACACCGGGGAGCTGTTTTTT
12	TRBJ2-7	.	.	TRBV6-6	CASSLALGEQYF	TGTGCCAGCAGTTTAGCCCTGGGCGAGCAGTACTTC
14	TRBJ1-2	once	.	TRBV5-4	CASSRPLGGNGYTF	TGTGCCAGCAGCCGTCCCTTGGGGGGTAATGGCTACACCTTC
13	TRBJ1-2	.	.	TRBV30	CAWSDGGLYGYTF	TGTGCCTGGAGTGATGGGGGGCTCTATGGCTACACCTTC
13	TRBJ2-3	.	.	TRBV6-5	CASRVDSTDTQYF	TGTGCCAGCAGGGTAGACAGCACAGATACGCAGTATTTT
13	TRBJ1-2	once	TRBD1	TRBV12-3/TRBV12-4	CASSQQGAGGYTF	TGTGCCAGCAGCCAACAGGGGGCGGGCGGCTACACCTTC
11	TRBJ1-2	.	.	TRBV30	CAWSTGKFFTF	TGTGCCTGGAGTACAGGGAAGTTTTTTACCTTC
16	TRBJ2-7	.	.	TRBV5-8	CASSRGKNPIYGEQYF	TGTGCCAGCTCACGGGGCAAGAACCCGATATACGGTGAGCAGTACTTC
13	TRBJ2-7	.	TRBD1	TRBV6-2/TRBV6-3	CASSNRGTHEQYF	TGTGCCAGCAGCAACAGGGGGACCCACGAGCAGTACTTC
13	TRBJ1-5	.	.	TRBV7-3	CASSLAVNQPQHF	TGTGCCAGCAGCTTAGCGGTAAATCAGCCCCAGCATTTT
15	TRBJ2-7	few	TRBD1	TRBV2	CASSDEAGGFREQYF	TGTGCCAGCAGTGACGAGGCAGGGGGCTTCCGCGAGCAGTACTTC
16	TRBJ1-3	.	TRBD1	TRBV7-2	CASSLRLTGAGNTIYF	TGTGCCAGCAGCTTACGCCTGACAGGGGCCGGAAACACCATATATTTT
15	TRBJ2-4	.	.	TRBV19	CASTGSGGAKNIQYF	TGTGCCAGCACAGGGTCGGGGGGTGCCAAAAACATTCAGTACTTC